The 14 T cell receptor beta chains below come from one sample, sequenced in a study of graft-versus-host responses after intestinal transplantation. These receptors' antigens are unknown. Clones were read by immunoSEQ multiplex PCR, and TCRdb kept only the in-frame ones, dropping some. The profile covers tens of thousands of clones, with roughly 94% appearing a single time and roughly 0.22% taken by the ten largest. The sample in question was unstimulated CD4+ T cells sorted from spleen or lymph node cells, obtained before transplant. These receptors all stem from a human donor who was the organ donor for an intestinal transplant.

The V gene is TRBV7-2, the J gene TRBJ2-7; a possible D gene is TRBD1 (7 bases). In germline, CDR1 is SGHTA, CDR2 FQGNSA. V lost 5 bases and J lost 1, with 21 bases in between. This CDR3 is 17 amino acids long. The CDR3 nucleotides are TGTGCCAGCAGCCGAAACCCCAGGGGGGTAGGGTCCTACGAGCAGTACTTC. It encodes CASSRNPRGVGSYEQYF. The whole variable domain, remainder taken from reference TRBV7-2 and TRBJ2-7, is GAGVSQSPSNKVTEKGKDVELRCDPISGHTALYWYRQSLGQGLEFLIYFQGNSAPDKSGLPSDRFSAERTGGSVSTLTIQRTQQEDSAVYLCASSRNPRGVGSYEQYFGPGTRLTVT.

The chain couples TRBV9 to TRBJ1-6; no reliable D call. Germline V gene data show CDR1 as SGDLS and CDR2 as YYNGEE. V gave up 6 bases and J gave up 17 bases, with 6 bases separating them. The CDR3 has 8 amino acids. CDR3 sequence: CASTTFHF. CDR3 nucleotides: TGTGCCAGCACCACTTTCCACTTT.

The gene calls are TRBV4-3 and TRBJ1-2; perhaps TRBD1 as D (6 bases). V was pared by 0 bases and J by 5 bases, with 13 bases between. The CDR3 length is 15 residues. Germline V gene sequence: CDR1 LGHNA, CDR2 YSLEER. The CDR3 DNA reads TGCGCCAGCAGCCAAGATTCCCGGACAGCTTATGGCTACACCTTC. It is translated as CASSQDSRTAYGYTF.

The chain is built from TRBV7-2 and TRBJ2-2, with 8 bases that match TRBD1. V shed 7 bases and J 0 bases; nucleotides not matched to a gene: 4. The CDR3 contains 15 residues. Germline CDR1 SGHTA, CDR2 FQGNSA. The DNA for the CDR3 is TGTGCCAGCACCCTACAGGGGGCGAACACCGGGGAGCTGTTTTTT. It yields the protein CASTLQGANTGELFF.

This chain joins TRBV5-6 and TRBJ2-3, with D perhaps matching TRBD2 (6 bases). The CDR3 covers 16 residues. The V gene's germline CDR1 is SGHDT and CDR2 YYEEEE. Trimming shortened V by 0 bases and J by 3 bases, and 14 bases separated the two germline ends. The CDR3 sequence is CASSLALGGLTDTQYF. The CDR3 region has the DNA TGTGCCAGCAGCTTGGCTCTGGGGGGTCTTACAGATACGCAGTATTTT.

The V call is TRBV4-2, the J call TRBJ2-4; the match to TRBD2 covers 7 bases. V was clipped by 0 bases and J by 0 bases; unmatched bases: 11. The germline CDR1 and CDR2 sequences are LGHNA and YNFKEQ. The CDR3 spans 19 residues. CDR3: CASSQDSGGGRVAKNIQYF. The CDR3, as DNA: TGTGCCAGCAGCCAAGATTCCGGGGGAGGGCGGGTAGCCAAAAACATTCAGTACTTC.

The rearrangement joins TRBV10-2 to TRBJ1-5; possible D gene TRBD1, 5 bases. Germline V CDR1 and CDR2: WSHSY, SAAADI. With 4 bases removed from V and 0 bases from J, the gap between germline ends came to 13 bases. The CDR3 covers 16 residues. The CDR3 region has the DNA TGCGCCAGCAGTGCCGACAGCGGGTATAGCAATCAGCCCCAGCATTTT. It yields the protein CASSADSGYSNQPQHF.

In this sample, this clone turned up once. This chain links TRBV5-4 with TRBJ2-1, with TRBD2 matching 8 bases. CDR3 length equals 15 residues. V was clipped by 2 bases and J by 6 bases; unmatched bases: 7. Germline V gene sequence: CDR1 SGHNT, CDR2 YYREEE (reference sequence). CDR3 bases: TGTGCCAGCAGCTTTGGTGGACTAGCAGTCAATGAGCAGTTCTTC. Amino acid sequence: CASSFGGLAVNEQFF.

In DNA form, the CDR3 reads TGTGCCAGCAGCTTACCTTCCTACGAGCAGTACTTC. Protein: CASSLPSYEQYF. V and J are TRBV7-9 and TRBJ2-7; no reliable D call. Germline V lookup: CDR1 SEHNR, CDR2 FQNEAQ (reference sequence). V lost 2 bases, J lost 1 base, and 3 bases lay in between. The CDR3 covers 12 residues.

This clone showed up just once. This chain joins TRBV7-2 and TRBJ2-7; no clear D. Trimming shortened V by 5 bases and J by 7 bases, and 18 bases separated the two germline ends. The length of the CDR3 is 14 residues. Germline CDR1 and CDR2: SGHTA and FQGNSA. For the CDR3, the DNA is TGTGCCAGCAGCCCCGTACTAAGCCCTCGGGAGCAGTACTTC. This sequence encodes CASSPVLSPREQYF.

The genes are TRBV7-3 and TRBJ1-6; 7 bases are shared with TRBD1. Germline V gene lookup returns CDR1 SGHTA and CDR2 FQGTGA. The CDR3 runs to 14 residues. The V gene end was trimmed by 5 bases and the J gene end by 6 bases; junction bases not matched to a gene: 4. The CDR3 nucleotides are TGTGCCAGCAGCCGGGGACAGTCTAATTCACCCCTCCACTTT. It codes for CASSRGQSNSPLHF.

CDR3 in DNA: TGTGCCAGCAGCGCCCCGGACAGGGGGCGTGAGCAGTACTTC. Amino acids: CASSAPDRGREQYF. J is TRBJ2-7 and V is TRBV2; 11 bases are a match to TRBD1. The CDR3 consists of 14 residues. Germline V CDR1 and CDR2: SNHLY, FYNNEI. Trimming cost V 6 bases and J 7 bases; bases outside gene matches: 8. Filled out from reference TRBV2 and TRBJ2-7, the complete variable domain reads EPEVTQTPSHQVTQMGQEVILRCVPISNHLYFYWYRQILGQKVEFLVSFYNNEISEKSEIFDDQFSVERPDGSNFTLKIRSTKLEDSAMYFCASSAPDRGREQYFGPGTRLTVT.

The sample holds one count of this clone. V gene TRBV5-4 combines with J gene TRBJ1-6, with a possible D match to TRBD1 (6 bases). This CDR3 is 15 amino acids long. The V end was cut by 0 bases, the J end by 6 bases, with 10 bases between. Germline V CDR1 and CDR2: SGHNT, YYREEE (reference sequence). The CDR3 DNA is TGTGCCAGCAGCTTGGGGCAGGACAGTAATTCACCCCTCCACTTT. Translated: CASSLGQDSNSPLHF.

This chain joins TRBV4-1 and TRBJ1-3; D not certain. CDR1 is MGHRA and CDR2 is YSYEKL in the germline V gene. Trimming shortened V by 1 base and J by 1 base, and 8 bases separated the two germline ends. This CDR3 contains 15 residues. The CDR3 DNA sequence: TGCGCCAGCAGCCAAGTGGCGCTGTCTGGAAACACCATATATTTT. As protein: CASSQVALSGNTIYF.